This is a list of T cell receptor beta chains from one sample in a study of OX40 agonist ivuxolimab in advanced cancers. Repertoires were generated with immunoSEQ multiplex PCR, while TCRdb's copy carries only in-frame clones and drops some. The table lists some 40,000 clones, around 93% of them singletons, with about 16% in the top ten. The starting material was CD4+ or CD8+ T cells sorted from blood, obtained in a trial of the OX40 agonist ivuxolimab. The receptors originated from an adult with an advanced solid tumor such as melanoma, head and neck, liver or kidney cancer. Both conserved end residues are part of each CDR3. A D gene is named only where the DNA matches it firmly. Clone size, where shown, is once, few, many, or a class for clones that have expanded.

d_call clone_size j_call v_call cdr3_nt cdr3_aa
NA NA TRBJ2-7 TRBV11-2 TGTGCCAGCAGCTTGGGGGGTGGTCGGGACGAGCAGTACTTC CASSLGGGRDEQYF
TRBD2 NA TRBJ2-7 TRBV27 TGTGCCACTCGGGGGGTAGGTTACGAGCAGTACTTC CATRGVGYEQYF
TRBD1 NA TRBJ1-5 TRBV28 TGTGCCAGCAGTTTAGACAGGGGCAATCAGCCCCAGCATTTT CASSLDRGNQPQHF
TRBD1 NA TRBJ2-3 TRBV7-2 TGTGCCAGCAGCCGGACAGGGGGCCTGGGAGATACGCAGTATTTT CASSRTGGLGDTQYF
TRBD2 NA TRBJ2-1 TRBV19 TGTGCCAGTAGTCCCAGCCTAGCGGAAACCAATGAGCAGTTCTTC CASSPSLAETNEQFF
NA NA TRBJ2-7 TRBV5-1 TGCGCCAGCAGCGAAAGGACCCTCTACGAGCAGTACTTC CASSERTLYEQYF
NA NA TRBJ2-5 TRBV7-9 TGTGCCAGCAGCTATATAGTGGCCGAGACCCAGTACTTC CASSYIVAETQYF
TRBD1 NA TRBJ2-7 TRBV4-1 TGCGCCAGCAGCCAGGGACAGGCGCTCTGGTACGAGCAGTACTTC CASSQGQALWYEQYF
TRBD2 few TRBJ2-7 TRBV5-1 TGCGCCAGCAGCTTACAAGCGGGAGTGGGCTCCTACGAGCAGTACTTC CASSLQAGVGSYEQYF
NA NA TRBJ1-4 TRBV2 TGTGCCAGCAGTGCCACAATGTCAACTAATGAAAAACTGTTTTTT CASSATMSTNEKLFF
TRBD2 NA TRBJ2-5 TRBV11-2 TGTGCCAGCAGCCGGACTAGCGGGAGTCAAGAGACCCAGTACTTC CASSRTSGSQETQYF
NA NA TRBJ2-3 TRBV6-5 TGTGCCAGCAGTTATAGACAGCACACAGATACGCAGTATTTT CASSYRQHTDTQYF
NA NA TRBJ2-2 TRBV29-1 TGCAGCGTTTCAGGGGGGACAGCCGGGGAGCTGTTTTTT CSVSGGTAGELFF
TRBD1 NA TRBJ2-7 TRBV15 TGTGCCACCAGCACTGACAGGGTGTTTCCCTACGAGCAGTACTTC CATSTDRVFPYEQYF
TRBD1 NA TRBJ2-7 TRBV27 TGTGCCAGCAGTTCGACAGGGAACTACGAGCAGTACTTC CASSSTGNYEQYF
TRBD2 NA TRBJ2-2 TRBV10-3 TGTGCCATCAGTGAAGTCGCGGGAGGGGACACCGGGGAGCTGTTTTTT CAISEVAGGDTGELFF
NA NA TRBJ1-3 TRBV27 TGTGCCTCCTCCGGGGGCCCGGGAAACACCATATATTTT CASSGGPGNTIYF
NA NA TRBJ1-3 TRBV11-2 TGTGCCAGCAGCTTACCCCTGTCTGGAAACACCATATATTTT CASSLPLSGNTIYF
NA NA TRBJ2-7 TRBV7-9 TGTGCCAGCAGCTTGACTTTTGACGAGCAGTACTTC CASSLTFDEQYF
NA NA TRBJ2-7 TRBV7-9 TGTGCCAGCAGCCCCCAGGGCGACGAGCAGTACTTC CASSPQGDEQYF
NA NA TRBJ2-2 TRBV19 TGTGCCACCGCCAAGGCCCCCGGGGAGCTGTTTTTT CATAKAPGELFF
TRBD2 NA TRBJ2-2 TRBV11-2 TGTGCCAGCAGCCCTCTCGGAGCGGGGGTTTTGACCGGGGAGCTGTTTTTT CASSPLGAGVLTGELFF
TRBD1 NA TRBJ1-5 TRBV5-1 TGCGCCAGCAGCTGGACAGGGAATAGCAATCAGCCCCAGCATTTT CASSWTGNSNQPQHF
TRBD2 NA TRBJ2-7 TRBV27 TGTGCCAGCAGCTCAGAGGTAGGGACTAACGAGCAGTACTTC CASSSEVGTNEQYF
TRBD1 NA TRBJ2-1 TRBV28 TGTGCCAGCAGTTTTGGGACAGCAAATGAGCAGTTCTTC CASSFGTANEQFF
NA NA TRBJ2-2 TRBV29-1 TGCAGCGTTGATCCGGGGTCCGGGGAGCTGTTTTTT CSVDPGSGELFF
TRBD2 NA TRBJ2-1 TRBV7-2 TGTGCCAGCAGCCCGACTAGCACCGATAGGAATGAGCAGTTCTTC CASSPTSTDRNEQFF
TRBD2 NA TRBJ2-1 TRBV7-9 TGTGCCAGCAGCGAACTTAGCGGGATCGCAGGTGAGCAGTTCTTC CASSELSGIAGEQFF
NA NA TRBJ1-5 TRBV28 TGTGCCAGCAGTGTGAGTCAGCCCCAGCATTTT CASSVSQPQHF
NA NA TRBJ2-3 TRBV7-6 TGTGCCAGCAGCTTATCTAGCGGCACAGATACGCAGTATTTT CASSLSSGTDTQYF
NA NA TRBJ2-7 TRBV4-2 TGTGCCAGCAGCCAGGAGAGGGTTGGATTTGCCTACGAGCAGTACTTC CASSQERVGFAYEQYF
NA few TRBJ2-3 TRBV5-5 TGTGCCAGCAGCGGCGACATGGGGCTATTAATCACAGATACGCAGTATTTT CASSGDMGLLITDTQYF
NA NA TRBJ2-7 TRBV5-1 TGCGCCAGCCTAAGAAGGGGGGCGGGATCCGAGCAGTACTTC CASLRRGAGSEQYF
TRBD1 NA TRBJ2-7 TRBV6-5 TGTGCCTCCCGGGACAGGGGATCCTACGAGCAGTACTTC CASRDRGSYEQYF
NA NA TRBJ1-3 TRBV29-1 TGCAGCGTTGAAGATCTCGGGATCCGGTCTGGAAACACCATATATTTT CSVEDLGIRSGNTIYF
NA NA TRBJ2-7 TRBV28 TGTGCCAGCACGTATCACCGCGGTCTTGAATACGAGCAGTACTTC CASTYHRGLEYEQYF
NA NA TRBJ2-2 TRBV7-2 TGTGCCAGCAGCTACTTCCTAAGGGGCACCGGGGAGCTGTTTTTT CASSYFLRGTGELFF
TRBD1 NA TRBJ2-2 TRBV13 TGTGCCAGCCGCCCGGGACAGGGCTCGACCGGGGAGCTGTTTTTT CASRPGQGSTGELFF
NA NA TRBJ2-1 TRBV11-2 TGTGCCAGCAGCTTAGAGGATCGGGGGTTCCCCTACAATGAGCAGTTCTTC CASSLEDRGFPYNEQFF
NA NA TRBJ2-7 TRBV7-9 TGTGCCAGCAGAGGATCCTACGAGCAGTACTTC CASRGSYEQYF
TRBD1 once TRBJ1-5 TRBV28 TGTGCCAGCAGTCCCCGGACAGGGGGTCAGCCCCAGCATTTT CASSPRTGGQPQHF
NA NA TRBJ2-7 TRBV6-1 TGTGCCAGCAGTCCCCGCCACAGTAGCTCCTACGAGCAGTACTTC CASSPRHSSSYEQYF
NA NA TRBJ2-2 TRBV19 TGTGCCAGTAGTATAGGGTGGGCGGGGACGACCGGGGAGCTGTTTTTT CASSIGWAGTTGELFF
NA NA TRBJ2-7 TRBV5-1 TGCGCCAGCAGCTTGGAGGGGTTTACCTACGAGCAGTACTTC CASSLEGFTYEQYF
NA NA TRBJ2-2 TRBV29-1 TGCAGCGTTATGTCTGGGGAGCTGTTTTTT CSVMSGELFF
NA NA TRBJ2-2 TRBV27 TGTGCCAGCAACCCCCGAGGGACACCCACCGGGGAGCTGTTTTTT CASNPRGTPTGELFF
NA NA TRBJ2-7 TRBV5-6 TGTGCCAGCAGCTTGGTGGGATTGGGAGAGCAGTACTTC CASSLVGLGEQYF
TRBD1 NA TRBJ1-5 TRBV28 TGTGCCAGCAGTCCTGGATTACAGGGGGTGCATCAGCCCCAGCATTTT CASSPGLQGVHQPQHF
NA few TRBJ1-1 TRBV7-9 TGTGCCAGCAGCTTAGGGGGCCTAGGAGGGGAGGCCGAAGCTTTCTTT CASSLGGLGGEAEAFF